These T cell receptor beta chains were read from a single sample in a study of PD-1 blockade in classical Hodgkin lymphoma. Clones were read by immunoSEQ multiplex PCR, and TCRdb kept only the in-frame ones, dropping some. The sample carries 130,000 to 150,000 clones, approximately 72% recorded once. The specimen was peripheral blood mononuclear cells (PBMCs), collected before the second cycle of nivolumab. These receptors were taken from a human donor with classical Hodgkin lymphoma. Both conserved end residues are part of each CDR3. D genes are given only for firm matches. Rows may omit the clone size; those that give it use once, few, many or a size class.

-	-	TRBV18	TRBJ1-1	CASSPMGIISETEAFF	TGTGCCAGCTCACCAATGGGAATCATCTCAGAGACTGAAGCTTTCTTT
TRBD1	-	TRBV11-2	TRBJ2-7	CASSLTGTEQYF	TGTGCCAGCAGCTTGACAGGGACCGAGCAGTACTTC
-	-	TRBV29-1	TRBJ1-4	CSVEDLSGGAVNEKLFF	TGCAGCGTTGAAGATCTTTCCGGGGGGGCGGTAAATGAAAAACTGTTTTTT
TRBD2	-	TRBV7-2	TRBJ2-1	CASSPRTSGGGYMNEQFF	TGTGCCAGCAGCCCTCGCACTAGCGGGGGGGGATACATGAATGAGCAGTTCTTC
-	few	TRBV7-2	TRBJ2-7	CASSFLPTSQENEQYF	TGTGCCAGCAGCTTTCTGCCCACCTCGCAAGAAAACGAGCAGTACTTC
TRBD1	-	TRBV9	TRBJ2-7	CASSAGTGPYEQYF	TGTGCCAGCAGCGCCGGGACAGGGCCCTACGAGCAGTACTTC
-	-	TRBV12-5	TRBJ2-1	CASGPRGADNEQFF	TGTGCTAGTGGTCCCCGGGGGGCCGACAATGAGCAGTTCTTC
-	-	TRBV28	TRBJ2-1	CASSHPFGQPSYNEQFF	TGTGCCAGCAGTCATCCCTTCGGACAACCCTCCTACAATGAGCAGTTCTTC
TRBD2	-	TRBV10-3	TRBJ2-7	CAISEGLPEQYF	TGTGCCATCAGCGAGGGACTACCGGAGCAGTACTTC
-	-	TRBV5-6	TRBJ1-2	CASSSGTPYGYTF	TGTGCCAGCAGCTCCGGGACACCCTATGGCTACACCTTC
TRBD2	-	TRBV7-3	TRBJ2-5	CASSLVRMRWLAGGRETQYF	TGTGCCAGCAGCTTAGTGAGAATGCGGTGGCTAGCGGGAGGGCGAGAGACCCAGTACTTC
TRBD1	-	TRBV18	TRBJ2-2	CASSRRQGNTGELFF	TGTGCCAGCTCACGGCGACAGGGGAACACCGGGGAGCTGTTTTTT
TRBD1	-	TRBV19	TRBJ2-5	CASRETGPQETQYF	TGTGCCAGTAGGGAGACAGGGCCCCAAGAGACCCAGTACTTC
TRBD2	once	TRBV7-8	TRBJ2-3	CASSLAGGPRAQYF	TGTGCCAGCAGCTTAGCGGGAGGGCCCAGGGCGCAGTATTTT
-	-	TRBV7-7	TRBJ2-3	CASSLAPKASTQYF	TGTGCTAGCAGCTTAGCTCCCAAAGCTAGTACGCAGTATTTT
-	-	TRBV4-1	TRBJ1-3	CASSQRLPAGNTIYF	TGCGCCAGCAGCCAGAGACTCCCAGCTGGAAACACCATATATTTT
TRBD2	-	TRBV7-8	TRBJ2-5	CASSLTSGRDETQYF	TGTGCCAGCAGCTTGACTAGCGGGAGGGATGAGACCCAGTACTTC
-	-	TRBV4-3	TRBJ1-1	CASSQDPGGAANTEAFF	TGCGCCAGCAGCCAAGATCCGGGGGGGGCAGCGAACACTGAAGCTTTCTTT
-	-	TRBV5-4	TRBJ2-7	CASSPGGNLLYEQYF	TGTGCCAGCAGCCCCGGGGGCAACCTCCTCTACGAGCAGTACTTC
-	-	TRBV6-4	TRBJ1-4	CASRDTSTNEKLFF	TGTGCCAGCCGGGACACTTCAACTAATGAAAAACTGTTTTTT
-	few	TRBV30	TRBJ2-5	CAQGPGGALETQYF	TGTGCCCAGGGGCCGGGGGGCGCGTTGGAGACCCAGTACTTC
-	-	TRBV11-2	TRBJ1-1	CASSLGGQMNTEAFF	TGTGCCAGCAGCTTGGGGGGCCAGATGAACACTGAAGCTTTCTTT
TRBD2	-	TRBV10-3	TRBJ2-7	CAISGTSGRAGSYEQYF	TGTGCCATCAGTGGGACTAGCGGGAGAGCGGGATCCTACGAGCAGTACTTC
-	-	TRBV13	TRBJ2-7	CASSEGRYEQYF	TGTGCCAGCAGTGAAGGTCGGTACGAGCAGTACTTC
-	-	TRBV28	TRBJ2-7	CASSFSPWIEQYF	TGTGCCAGCAGTTTTTCGCCCTGGATCGAGCAGTACTTC